This note documents a single TCR beta chain sequence. Repertoires were generated with immunoSEQ multiplex PCR, while TCRdb's copy carries only in-frame clones and drops some. The repertoire holds about 190,000 clones, with about 90% as singletons. The germline CDR1 and CDR2 sequences are MGHRA and YSYEKL. V was shortened by 5 bases and J by 1 base, with 14 bases between the two germline ends. This CDR3 comprises 16 residues. This specimen belongs to a study of control samples from healthy donors and cancer patients. Sequencing was performed on blood. The TCR originated in a man aged 30-40 years in good health. V and J are TRBV4-1 and TRBJ2-2; a weak D match, TRBD2 (6 bases). CDR3 sequence (DNA): TGCGCCAGCAGCGAGGCCCCGGGGGAGAACACCGGGGAGCTGTTTTTT. Its protein product is CASSEAPGENTGELFF.